This TCR beta chain is drawn from a study of T cell clonality in common variable immunodeficiency. Study-level results: CVID subjects showed higher TCRbeta clonality than healthy controls. Reportedly, TCR beta sequences from common variable immunodeficiency showed fewer deletions and N-nucleotide insertions.

CVID subjects were neither ill nor on immunomodulatory or immunosuppressive medication at sampling. Assay used: immunoSEQ multiplex PCR; TCRdb lists only in-frame clones, some missing. The sample is made up of 15,000 to 25,000 clones, none counted only once. Details on this clone: Its specificity is not known.

Sequencing was done on a sample of peripheral blood mononuclear cells. The receptor was derived from a human donor with common variable immunodeficiency.

The sequenced CDR3 bases are TGTGCCAGCGGTTTGGGGGCTAGA. Residues: CASGLGAR. The whole CDR3 region reads CASGLGARLFF. The gene calls are TRBV6-4 and TRBJ1-4, with a weak D call TRBD1 (6 bases). The read falls 3 residues short of the CDR3 end, and the missing part is taken from the germline J gene. This CDR3 has 11 amino acids. CDR1 and CDR2 (germline): MRHNA, SNTAGT.